One sample yielded the 18 T cell receptor beta chains listed below, sequenced in a study of tumor and adjacent non-tumor tissue in lung cancer. TCRbeta libraries were built with three rounds of nested PCR, modified from ARM-PCR. Via MiXCR, TCRdb re-called the multiplex PCR reads, giving one row per CDR3 protein. The repertoire holds roughly 48,000 distinct CDR3 sequences, with around 59% as singletons. This sample's RNA came from whole unsorted tissue. More than 3 cm separated this lung sample from the edge of the tumor. The sequencing input was distant non-tumor lung tissue. The receptors were gathered from a woman aged 70 to 79 with non-small cell lung cancer.

With respect to this clonotype: Germline is not matched at one junction end, which may reflect a read error. V gene TRBV5-4 combines with J gene TRBJ1-1; D perhaps matches TRBD1 (6 bases). This CDR3 region has 16 residues. Looked up from germline, CDR1 is SGHNT and CDR2 is YYREEE (reference sequence). The CDR3 here is CASSPPRAGVNTEALF. Here the CDR3 DNA reads TGTGCCAGCAGCCCCCCTAGGGCAGGGGTGAACACAGAAGCTTTATTT.

This clonotype came up many times. The CDR3 reads CASIRRGSGLGTDTQYF. The DNA for the CDR3 is TGTGCCAGCATCCGACGGGGTAGCGGGCTCGGAACAGATACGCAGTATTTT. The chain recombines TRBV6-1 with TRBJ2-3; 7 nucleotides match TRBD2. This CDR3 has 17 amino acids. The V and J ends lost 7 bases and 3 bases, in that order; junction bases with no gene match: 16. Per germline, CDR1 MNHNS and CDR2 SASEGT.

As for this clonotype: Since no conserved phenylalanine or tryptophan closes the CDR3, a read error is the likely cause. The rearrangement links TRBV6-1 to TRBJ1-5, with 9 bases lining up with TRBD1. This CDR3 has 16 residues. Germline CDR1 and CDR2: MNHNS and SASEGT. V shed 9 bases, J shed 11 bases, and the junction held 20 bases outside the gene matches. DNA of the CDR3: TGTGCCAGTCGGGGGGAGGACAGGGGATTAAATCGGTCCCAGCATCTT. Protein: CASRGEDRGLNRSQHL.

This clonotype has a single count. Mismatch with germline at one junction end may stem from a read error. The rearrangement joins TRBV10-2 to TRBJ1-1; D ambiguous. The CDR3 sequence is 15 residues long. Germline loops: CDR1 WSHSY, CDR2 SAAADI. The CDR3 nucleotides are TGCACCAGCAGTGAGTGGAGCTCTATGAACACTGAAGCTTTCTTT. It is translated as CTSSEWSSMNTEAFF.

Of note for this clonotype: The junction differs from germline at one of its ends, possibly a read error. The chain carries TRBV11-1 and TRBJ2-7, with TRBD1 identical over 8 bases. The CDR3 sequence is 15 residues long. In germline, CDR1 is SGHAT, CDR2 FQDESV (reference sequence). The DNA of the CDR3 is TGTACCAGTAGCCGCGGACAGGGAATCTCCAACGAGCAGTACTTC. Its protein is CTSSRGQGISNEQYF.

On this clonotype: The conserved phenylalanine or tryptophan is not found at the CDR3 terminus, so this likely reflects a read error. J is TRBJ1-1 and V is TRBV30; D is unresolved. The germline CDR1 and CDR2 sequences are GTSNPN and SVGIG (reference sequence). The CDR3 covers 15 residues. The CDR3 nucleotides read TGTGCCTGGAGTGTCTGGGTAGGGAGAGCCACTGGAGCTTTCGTT. It yields the protein CAWSVWVGRATGAFV.

Worth noting for this clonotype: The junction departs from the called germline gene at one end, perhaps through a read error. The V call is TRBV5-5, the J call TRBJ2-6; no reliable D call. The germline CDR1 and CDR2 sequences are SGHKS and YYEKEE (reference sequence). The CDR3 totals 15 residues. The CDR3 spells CASSLAVSGANVLTF. The DNA of the CDR3 is TGTGCCAGTAGCTTGGCAGTGTCCGGGGCCAACGTCCTGACTTTC.

The chain couples TRBV5-1 to TRBJ2-7; 11 bases match TRBD1. The germline V gene has CDR1 SGHRS and CDR2 YFSETQ. The CDR3 spans 14 residues. Trimming took 7 bases from V and 9 from J; bases not matched to a gene: 12. The CDR3 region has the DNA TGCGCCAGCCACTCTGGGACAGGGGGAAGCGGGCAGTACTTC. Translated: CASHSGTGGSGQYF. Based on the CDR3 plus reference TRBV5-1 and TRBJ2-7, the full variable domain is KAGVTQTPRYLIKTRGQQVTLSCSPISGHRSVSWYQQTPGQGLQFLFEYFSETQRNKGNFPGRFSGRQFSNSRSEMNVSTLELGDSALYLCASHSGTGGSGQYFGPGTRLTVT.

Concerning this clonotype itself: One junction end disagrees with the germline gene, perhaps due to a read error. This chain uses TRBV12-3 or TRBV12-4 with TRBJ2-1; 9 nucleotides match TRBD2. The CDR3 extends over 15 amino acids. The CDR3 coding sequence is TGCGCCAGCAGTTTGCTGGCTAGCGGGAACAATGAGCACTTCTTC. It is translated as CASSLLASGNNEHFF.

This clonotype showed up just a few times. This rearrangement joins TRBV20-1 to TRBJ1-1; maybe TRBD1 (5 bases). V lost 4 bases, J lost 11 bases, and 20 bases lay in between. Germline assignment: CDR1 DFQATT and CDR2 SNEGSKA (reference sequence). CDR3 length: 13 residues. In nucleotides, the CDR3 is TGCAGTGCTACCCACAGGTCGTTCATCCTGGCTTTCTTT. This sequence encodes CSATHRSFILAFF.

Regarding this clonotype: A read error may be the cause here, since a much bigger clone is one base away. The chain carries TRBV5-1 and TRBJ1-1; no clear D gene. The CDR3 extends over 13 amino acids. V dropped 2 bases and J dropped 0 bases, with 5 bases sitting between them. Per germline, CDR1 SGHRS and CDR2 YFSETQ. The CDR3 spells CASSFNMNTEAFF. CDR3 sequence (DNA): TGCGCCAGCAGCTTCAATATGAACACTGAAGCTTTCTTT.

This clonotype was detected only a few times. The junction does not match germline at one end; this may be a read error. V usage is TRBV4-2 and J usage is TRBJ2-2, with D maybe TRBD2 (5 bases). This CDR3 is 16 amino acids long. The germline gives CDR1 LGHNA, CDR2 YNFKEQ. The chain's CDR3 is CASSQDWAMNTGELFF. CDR3 DNA: TGTGCCAGCAGTCAAGATTGGGCCATGAATACCGGGGAGCTGTTTTTC.

About this clonotype itself: Its ends do not fully match the called genes, so a read error is possible. CDR3 amino acids: CSVEDRDRGRLSSWANVLTF. The CDR3 DNA reads as TGCAGTGTTGAAGATCGGGATAGGGGGCGGCTAAGCTCTTGGGCCAACGTCCTGACTTTC. V is TRBV29-1 and J is TRBJ2-6, with 7 bases aligning to TRBD1. CDR3 length equals 20 residues. CDR1 and CDR2 (germline): SQVTM, ANQGSEA.

A note on this clonotype: One end of the junction fails to match germline, which may point to a read error. This rearrangement joins TRBV6-5 to TRBJ2-6; D perhaps matches TRBD1 (5 bases). Per the germline V gene, CDR1 is MNHEY and CDR2 is SVGAGI. CDR3 size: 16 residues. In nucleotides, the CDR3 is TGTGCCAGCAGTTACTCGATGGAGTCTGGGGCCAACGTCCTCATTTTC. Protein: CASSYSMESGANVLIF.

This clonotype has a count of ten or more. The V and J genes are TRBV24-1 and TRBJ2-1; the D gene is possibly TRBD1 (6 bases). The V gene lost 6 bases and the J gene lost 6 bases, with 11 bases spanning the gap. Germline-derived CDR1 and CDR2 are KGHDR and SFDVKD. CDR3 size: 13 residues. The CDR3 coding sequence is TGTGCCACCAGTAGGCCAGGGGTCAATGAGCAGTTCTTC. This codes for CATSRPGVNEQFF.

Comment on this clonotype: The junction does not match germline at one end; this may be a read error. The V and J genes are TRBV5-4 and TRBJ1-2; a weak D match, TRBD1 (5 bases). The CDR3 runs 15 residues. Germline CDR1 and CDR2: SGHNT and YYREEE (reference sequence). Here the CDR3 reads CASSSGRVAVGGYTF. In DNA, the CDR3 is TGTGCCAGTAGCTCGGGACGGGTGGCGGTTGGTGGCTACACCTTC.

This clonotype appeared many times. This chain joins TRBV29-1 and TRBJ2-1, with TRBD1 identical over 11 bases. With V trimmed by 6 bases and J by 1 base, 5 bases remained unmatched. Germline values: CDR1 SQVTM, CDR2 ANQGSEA. This CDR3 has 15 residues. The CDR3 DNA sequence: TGCAGCGTCCGCGGACAGGGGGCATCCTACAATGAGCAGTTCTTC. Protein product: CSVRGQGASYNEQFF.

Only a few counts were recorded for this clonotype. A read error may account for a junction end that differs from germline. V is TRBV5-4 and J is TRBJ1-1; 7 bases align to TRBD1. CDR3 size: 14 residues. Germline V gene lookup returns CDR1 SGHNT and CDR2 YYREEE (reference sequence). CDR3 nucleotides: TGTGCCAGCAGCTTCCACAGGGGAGGAACTGGAGCTTTCTTT. Its translation: CASSFHRGGTGAFF.